These 24 T cell receptor beta chains were sequenced from one sample in a study of blood T cell repertoires in COVID-19. Method: immunoSEQ multiplex PCR; TCRdb's copy keeps in-frame clones and lacks some. This sample carries almost 250,000 clones, about 88% of them seen once, and the ten largest clones take 1.5% to 2%. Sequencing was carried out using PBMCs or T cells enriched from blood (not recorded which). The source is a woman in her forties or fifties who had recovered from COVID-19.

The chain employs TRBV27 and TRBJ1-3; D remains ambiguous. The germline V and J ends were trimmed by 8 bases and 9 bases, with 17 bases remaining between them. The CDR3 spans 13 residues. The germline V gene encodes CDR1 MNHEY and CDR2 SMNVEV (reference sequence). CDR3 sequence: CASSLGSGSTIYF. CDR3 in DNA: TGTGCCAGCTCGTTGGGCAGTGGTAGCACCATATATTTT.

The genes are TRBV28 and TRBJ1-2; D call uncertain. The germline CDR1 and CDR2 sequences are MDHEN and SYDVKM. V was cut by 5 bases and J by 5 bases, with 6 bases left in between. This CDR3 has 11 residues. CDR3 sequence: CASSRPYGYTF. The CDR3 DNA reads as TGTGCCAGCAGTCGTCCGTATGGCTACACCTTC.

Only a few counts were recorded for this clone. This sequence joins TRBV6-4 and TRBJ2-3, with a possible D match to TRBD2 (6 bases). This CDR3 is 16 amino acids long. From germline, CDR1 is MRHNA and CDR2 SNTAGT. Trimming took off 3 bases at V and 3 bases at J, with 16 bases between the two ends. The DNA for the CDR3 is TGTGCCAGCAGTGAAGGAGGGAGTTGGACTACAGATACGCAGTATTTT. It codes for CASSEGGSWTTDTQYF.

J is TRBJ1-1 and V is TRBV5-4; D is possibly TRBD1 (5 bases). Trimming left V 4 bases short and J 4 bases short, with 17 bases between. CDR3 size: 15 residues. Per germline, CDR1 SGHNT and CDR2 YYREEE (reference sequence). Here the CDR3 reads CASSTEGTGPTEAFF. CDR3 bases: TGTGCCAGCAGCACCGAAGGAACAGGTCCCACTGAAGCTTTCTTT.

There are many counts of this clone. This chain uses TRBV29-1 with TRBJ1-1, with D perhaps matching TRBD1 (6 bases). From germline, CDR1 is SQVTM and CDR2 ANQGSEA. V lost 3 bases and J 2 bases, leaving 10 bases between the germline ends. The CDR3 is 13 residues long. In DNA form, the CDR3 reads TGCAGCGTTGACCGCAGGGGCAACACTGAAGCTTTCTTT. Amino acids: CSVDRRGNTEAFF.

The CDR3 here is CASSLRQSHEKLFF. As DNA, the CDR3 is TGCGCCAGCAGCTTAAGACAGAGCCATGAAAAACTGTTTTTT. The rearrangement joins TRBV5-1 to TRBJ1-4, with a tentative D call TRBD1 (5 bases). Germline CDR1 reads SGHRS; CDR2 reads YFSETQ. This CDR3 region has 14 residues. Trimming removed 2 bases at V and 6 bases at J, with 11 bases between.

This chain links TRBV18 with TRBJ1-6; D gene unclear. Deletions cut 3 bases from V and 7 bases from J, with 13 bases between. The CDR3 is 15 amino acids. CDR1 KGHSH and CDR2 LQKENI come from the germline V gene. For the CDR3, the DNA is TGTGCCAGCTCACCGGTGATGTCAGAAAATTCACCCCTCCACTTT. Its protein is CASSPVMSENSPLHF.

This clone was seen a single time. This sequence joins TRBV5-4 and TRBJ2-2, with 10 positions matching TRBD2. The CDR3 is 16 residues long. The junction had 9 bases not matched to a gene; V was cut back by 4 bases and J by 6 bases. Germline V lookup: CDR1 SGHNT, CDR2 YYREEE (reference sequence). Here the CDR3 reads CASSASSGRASGELFF. CDR3 DNA: TGTGCCAGCAGCGCTAGCAGCGGGAGGGCTTCCGGGGAGCTGTTTTTT.

A single count supports this clone. The chain joins TRBV28 to TRBJ2-1; 7 bases are a match to TRBD2. The CDR3 spans 15 residues. J was trimmed by 0 bases and V by 1 base; bases with no gene match: 0. From germline, CDR1 is MDHEN and CDR2 SYDVKM. CDR3: CASSLSGGSYNEQFF. The CDR3 bases are TGTGCCAGCAGTTTATCGGGGGGCTCCTACAATGAGCAGTTCTTC.

A single count supports this clone. The V and J genes are TRBV27 and TRBJ1-2; D not resolved. Germline CDR1 reads MNHEY; CDR2 reads SMNVEV (reference sequence). Trimming shortened V by 7 bases and J by 7 bases, and 16 bases separated the two germline ends. This CDR3 is built from 13 residues. The CDR3 loop is CASTQAGSGGYTF. In nucleotides, the CDR3 is TGTGCCAGCACCCAGGCGGGGTCTGGTGGCTACACCTTC.

The rearrangement joins TRBV7-9 to TRBJ2-1; 7 bases match TRBD2. Germline CDR1 reads SEHNR; CDR2 reads FQNEAQ (reference sequence). The CDR3 has 18 amino acids. V was pared by 1 base and J by 0 bases, with 9 bases of the junction left unmatched. This chain's CDR3 is CASSLVLEVAGSYNEQFF. CDR3 sequence (DNA): TGTGCCAGCAGCTTAGTTCTGGAGGTAGCGGGCTCCTACAATGAGCAGTTCTTC.

V gene TRBV5-1 combines with J gene TRBJ2-1; 10 positions match TRBD2. The CDR3 is 15 residues long. J gave up 5 bases and V 0 bases, and 2 bases lay outside the gene matches. Germline lookup yields CDR1 SGHRS and CDR2 YFSETQ. CDR3 in DNA: TGCGCCAGCAGCTTGGGGCTAGCGGGAGACAATGAGCAGTTCTTC. Its protein is CASSLGLAGDNEQFF.

V gene TRBV5-1 combines with J gene TRBJ1-3; TRBD1 might be the D (5 bases). This CDR3 is 17 amino acids long. Germline loops: CDR1 SGHRS, CDR2 YFSETQ. Trimming shortened V by 1 base and J by 0 bases, and 14 bases separated the two germline ends. CDR3 sequence: CASSLLPRQISGNTIYF. CDR3 sequence (DNA): TGCGCCAGCAGCTTGCTTCCTAGACAGATCTCTGGAAACACCATATATTTT.

The genes are TRBV5-1 and TRBJ1-1; 8 bases are a match to TRBD1. Germline trimming cut 4 bases from V and 3 bases from J; bases unmatched to any gene: 8. Germline assignment: CDR1 SGHRS and CDR2 YFSETQ. The CDR3 totals 15 residues. The CDR3 nucleotides read TGCGCCAGCAGCAGGGGACAGGCTAAAGACACTGAAGCTTTCTTT. It specifies CASSRGQAKDTEAFF.

The rearrangement uses TRBV10-3 and TRBJ2-1; 8 positions agree with TRBD1. This CDR3 comprises 12 residues. CDR1 is ENHRY, CDR2 SYGVKD, per germline. The junction had 5 bases not matched to a gene; V was cut back by 6 bases and J by 10 bases. CDR3 bases: TGTGCCATCAGCGACAGGGGAACGGAGCAGTTCTTC. Translated, it gives CAISDRGTEQFF.

This chain joins TRBV7-9 and TRBJ2-7; TRBD1 might be the D (5 bases). CDR1 is SEHNR and CDR2 is FQNEAQ in the germline V gene (reference sequence). Trimming pared 5 bases from V and 5 bases from J, leaving 16 bases between. CDR3 size: 14 residues. Here the CDR3 reads CASSKTGQRNEQYF. CDR3 DNA sequence: TGTGCCAGCAGCAAAACCGGACAAAGGAACGAGCAGTACTTC.

A single count supports this clone. DNA of the CDR3: TGCGCCAGCAGCCAAGGGACTAGCGGGAGGGGTCATGAGCAGTTCTTC. It yields the protein CASSQGTSGRGHEQFF. The J gene is TRBJ2-1, the V gene TRBV5-1; 16 bases fit TRBD2. The V segment lost 4 bases and the J segment 8 bases; nucleotides outside the gene matches: 6. Germline V gene sequence: CDR1 SGHRS, CDR2 YFSETQ. CDR3 length equals 16 residues.

The rearrangement uses TRBV9 and TRBJ2-2, with a weak D call TRBD2 (6 bases). Per the germline V gene, CDR1 is SGDLS and CDR2 is YYNGEE. The CDR3 runs to 16 residues. Trimming cost V 0 bases and J 3 bases, with 12 bases left between them. The CDR3 sequence: CASSVEGSGHTGELFF. CDR3 DNA sequence: TGTGCCAGCAGCGTAGAGGGTAGCGGACACACCGGGGAGCTGTTTTTT. Together with reference TRBV9 and TRBJ2-2, the CDR3 gives the full variable domain: DSGVTQTPKHLITATGQRVTLRCSPRSGDLSVYWYQQSLDQGLQFLIQYYNGEERAKGNILERFSAQQFPDLHSELNLSSLELGDSALYFCASSVEGSGHTGELFFGEGSRLTVL.

The rearrangement uses TRBV6-2 or TRBV6-3 and TRBJ2-6, with D possibly matching TRBD1 (6 bases). The germline gives CDR1 MNHEY, CDR2 SVGEGT. This CDR3 has 18 residues. The V end was cut by 6 bases, the J end by 0 bases, with 18 bases between. The CDR3 sequence is CASSLTGSLNSGANVLTF. The CDR3 DNA is TGTGCCAGCAGCCTTACAGGGTCCCTCAACTCTGGGGCCAACGTCCTGACTTTC.

V and J are TRBV12-3 or TRBV12-4 and TRBJ2-1, with a weak D call TRBD2 (7 bases). The CDR3 is 13 residues long. CDR3: CADGGGLGNEQFF. The DNA of the CDR3 is TGTGCAGATGGGGGGGGGCTTGGCAATGAGCAGTTCTTC.

This clone is a singleton in its sample. This chain links TRBV28 with TRBJ2-3; 7 bases fit TRBD1. Germline-derived CDR1 and CDR2 are MDHEN and SYDVKM. The CDR3 is 17 amino acids. The V and J ends lost 5 bases and 1 base, in that order; junction bases with no gene match: 12. The DNA for the CDR3 is TGTGCCAGCAGTCAAAACCCCCGGGACAGACGCACAGATACGCAGTATTTT. Translating it yields CASSQNPRDRRTDTQYF. The full variable domain, completed using reference TRBV28 and TRBJ2-3, is DVKVTQSSRYLVKRTGEKVFLECVQDMDHENMFWYRQDPGLGLRLIYFSYDVKMKEKGDIPEGYSVSREKKERFSLILESASTNQTSMYLCASSQNPRDRRTDTQYFGPGTRLTVL.

The chain carries TRBV4-2 and TRBJ2-2; 16 bases map to TRBD2. V shed 3 bases, J shed 6 bases, and the junction held 7 bases outside the gene matches. Germline CDR1 reads LGHNA; CDR2 reads YNFKEQ. CDR3 length: 18 amino acids. The DNA of the CDR3 is TGTGCCAGCAGCCACTCGGGACTAGCGGGAGGGCTCTCCGGGGAGCTGTTTTTT. Encoded protein: CASSHSGLAGGLSGELFF.

The chain employs TRBV28 and TRBJ1-1; a possible D gene is TRBD1 (6 bases). The CDR3 contains 14 residues. The germline gives CDR1 MDHEN, CDR2 SYDVKM. V lost 3 bases and J lost 4, with 12 bases in between. The CDR3 region has the DNA TGTGCCAGCAGTTTTGGTACAGGGTCCACTGAAGCTTTCTTT. This encodes CASSFGTGSTEAFF.

This rearrangement joins TRBV9 to TRBJ2-2; D gene ambiguous. Between the trimmed V and J ends, which lost 2 bases and 2 bases, there was a span of 4 bases. Germline V CDR1 and CDR2: SGDLS, YYNGEE. The CDR3 totals 13 residues. CDR3 nucleotides: TGTGCCAGCAGCGTCAGAAACACCGGGGAGCTGTTTTTT. The encoded protein is CASSVRNTGELFF.